Listed below are T cell receptor beta chains from one sample, sequenced in a study of CD8+CD57+ T cells in acquired aplastic anemia. TCRdb ran MiXCR on the reads and lists one entry per CDR3 protein. The sample lists roughly 160,000 distinct CDR3 sequences; roughly two thirds were seen once. Sequenced: sorted CD4+, CD8+, or CD8+CD57+ T cells (not recorded which) from PBMCs. These receptors were taken from a human donor with aplastic anemia. Both conserved end residues are trimmed from each CDR3. D genes are given only for firm matches.

>-|TRBJ2-5|TRBV19
ASGMLGGYETQY
>-|TRBJ1-3|TRBV7-9
ASSLDWGAGNTIY
>-|TRBJ1-6|TRBV20-1
SARDAGSPLH
>TRBD1|TRBJ1-5|TRBV24-1
ATSDSGQGVIDQPQH
>TRBD1|TRBJ2-7|TRBV29-1
SVVETGGSGQY
>TRBD1|TRBJ2-7|TRBV20-1
SASRQGDEQY
>-|TRBJ2-3|TRBV7-2
ASSLDSLGWDTQY
>-|TRBJ2-7|TRBV20-1
SAGVWGLNEQY
>-|TRBJ1-6|TRBV2
ASGVPLH
>TRBD2|TRBJ2-1|TRBV6-4
ASSDSGEGYNEQF
>TRBD2|TRBJ2-3|TRBV10-3
AIGGLAGQDTQY
>-|TRBJ1-6|TRBV29-1
SVRLEFSPLH
>TRBD2|TRBJ2-5|TRBV28
ASSFSGRTEF
>-|TRBJ2-1|TRBV15
ATSTGTSDQGEQF
>TRBD1|TRBJ2-2|TRBV2
ASSESWDSITGELF
>-|TRBJ1-6|TRBV2
ATLPEGHDSPLH
>TRBD2|TRBJ2-5|TRBV9
ASSVSSGGGETQY
>-|TRBJ1-2|TRBV10-3
AASGGGRYGYT
>TRBD1|TRBJ1-6|TRBV6-1
ASSNSYRGSSPLH
>-|TRBJ2-7|TRBV7-9
ASSLVAGQTYEQY
>-|TRBJ2-3|TRBV5-1
ASSPQGSRATDTQY
>-|TRBJ1-1|TRBV4-2
ASSQDEETEAF
>-|TRBJ2-1|TRBV5-4
ASSSFQSYNEQF
>-|TRBJ2-5|TRBV2
ASSGGRETQY
>-|TRBJ1-1|TRBV5-1
ASSFGQGIRTEAF
>-|TRBJ1-6|TRBV7-6
ASSLSSTNNSPLH
>-|TRBJ1-2|TRBV5-1
ASSLTPTEGYT
>-|TRBJ2-5|TRBV5-1
ASSRQSQETQY
>TRBD2|TRBJ2-1|TRBV7-3
ASSLSGQEQF
>-|TRBJ2-1|TRBV7-2
ASSFNDGENNEQF
>-|TRBJ2-5|TRBV9
ASSDTYRETQY
>-|TRBJ2-7|TRBV18
ASSPRQTYEQY
>-|TRBJ2-7|TRBV5-8
ASSLEQGADEQY
>TRBD2|TRBJ2-5|TRBV7-2
ASSLATSGRVGETQY
>-|TRBJ2-7|TRBV25-1
ASRGAGYTLEPSYEQY
>TRBD1|TRBJ1-2|TRBV7-3
ASSLQSGGTDGYT
>-|TRBJ1-2|TRBV10-1
ANKLRDGSGGYT
>-|TRBJ1-5|TRBV10-1
ASSTGRSKGIQPQH
>-|TRBJ1-1|TRBV5-1
ASSQDSQGGLSAF
>-|TRBJ1-3|TRBV7-8
ASSLRAVSGNTIY
>-|TRBJ2-5|TRBV20-1
SASGSAGETQY
>-|TRBJ1-4|TRBV5-1
ASSLEVDLKPEKLF
>TRBD2|TRBJ2-1|TRBV20-1
SASPLASGDYNEQF
>-|TRBJ2-7|TRBV5-4
ASSLDSGGYEQY
>-|TRBJ2-1|TRBV12-3/TRBV12-4
ATGREQF
>-|TRBJ1-1|TRBV10-3
AISEGVGEAF
>TRBD1|TRBJ2-7|TRBV6-1
ASNAWDRTYEQY
>TRBD2|TRBJ2-3|TRBV19
ASSIVGSGGTDTQY